This T cell receptor beta chain was obtained from a study of response to subunit inactivated influenza vaccine. Study observations and caveats: Few new T cells, the authors suggested, are recruited by each seasonal influenza vaccination.

Trimming removed 6 bases from V and 4 bases from J; junction bases left unmatched: 3. The CDR3 sequence is 12 residues long. Worth noting for this clonotype: What it binds is not known.

TCRdb used MiXCR to reprocess the RT-PCR reads, holding one entry per CDR3 protein. The sample shows 500,000 to 600,000 distinct CDR3 sequences, roughly 13% of them seen only once. Sequenced material: PBMCs from blood, taken 35 to 45 days after vaccination. This sequence joins TRBV12-3 or TRBV12-4 and TRBJ2-7, with 7 positions matching TRBD2. The sequence was collected from a man in his fifties who received an inactivated influenza vaccine. The CDR3 bases are TGTGCCAGCAGGACTAGCAGTTACGAGCAGTACTTC. Translating it yields CASRTSSYEQYF.